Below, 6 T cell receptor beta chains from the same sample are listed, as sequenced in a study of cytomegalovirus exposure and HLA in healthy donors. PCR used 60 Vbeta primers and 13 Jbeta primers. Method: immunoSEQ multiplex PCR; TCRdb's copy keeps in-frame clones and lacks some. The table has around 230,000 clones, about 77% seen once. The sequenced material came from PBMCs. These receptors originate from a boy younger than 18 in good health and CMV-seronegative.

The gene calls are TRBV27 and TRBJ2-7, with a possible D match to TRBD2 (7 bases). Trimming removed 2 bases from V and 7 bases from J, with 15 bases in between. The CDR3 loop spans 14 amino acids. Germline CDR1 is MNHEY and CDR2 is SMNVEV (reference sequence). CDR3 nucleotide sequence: TGTGCCAGCAGTTTAGTAGGGGGGGCTCGGGAGCAGTACTTC. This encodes CASSLVGGAREQYF.

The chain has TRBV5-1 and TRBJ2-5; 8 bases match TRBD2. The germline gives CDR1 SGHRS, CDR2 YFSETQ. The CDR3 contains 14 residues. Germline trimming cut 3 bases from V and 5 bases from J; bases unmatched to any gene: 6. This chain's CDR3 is CASSSGGPRETQYF. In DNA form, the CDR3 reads TGCGCCAGCAGCTCGGGGGGGCCGCGGGAGACCCAGTACTTC.

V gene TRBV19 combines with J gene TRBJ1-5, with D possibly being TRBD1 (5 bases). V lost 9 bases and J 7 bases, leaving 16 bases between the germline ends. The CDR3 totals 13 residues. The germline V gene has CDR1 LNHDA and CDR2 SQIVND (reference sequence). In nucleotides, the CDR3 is TGTGCCAGGGTGGAGGGGCAAGGACAGCCCCAGCATTTT. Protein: CARVEGQGQPQHF.

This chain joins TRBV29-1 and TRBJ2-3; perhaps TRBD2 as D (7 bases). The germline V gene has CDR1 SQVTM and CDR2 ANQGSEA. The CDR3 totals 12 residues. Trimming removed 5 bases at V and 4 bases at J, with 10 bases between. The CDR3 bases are TGCAGCGTTCTAGGGGGGGCAGATACGCAGTATTTT. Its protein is CSVLGGADTQYF.

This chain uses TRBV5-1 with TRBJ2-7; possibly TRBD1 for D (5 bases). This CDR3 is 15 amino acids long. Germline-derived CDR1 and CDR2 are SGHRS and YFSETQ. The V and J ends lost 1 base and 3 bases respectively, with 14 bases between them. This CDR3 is CASSLTGAEDYEQYF. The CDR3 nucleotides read TGCGCCAGCAGCTTGACAGGAGCAGAGGACTACGAGCAGTACTTC.

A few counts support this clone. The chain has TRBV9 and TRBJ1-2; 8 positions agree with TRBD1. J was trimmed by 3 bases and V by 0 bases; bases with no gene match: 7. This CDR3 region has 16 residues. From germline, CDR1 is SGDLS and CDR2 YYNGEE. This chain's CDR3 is CASSVAAGDRYYGYTF. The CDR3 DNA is TGTGCCAGCAGCGTAGCCGCGGGGGACAGGTACTATGGCTACACCTTC.